A single sample gave rise to the 10 T cell receptor beta chains below, sequenced in a study. TCRdb fed the RT-PCR reads into MiXCR, producing one record per CDR3 protein. Of approximately 720,000 distinct CDR3 sequences in the sample, approximately 14% were seen once. The sample consisted of memory CD4+ T cells from blood. All receptors come from a female donor in good health, serving as a healthy control.

The chain recombines TRBV7-2 with TRBJ1-6; perhaps TRBD1 as D (5 bases). CDR1 is SGHTA, CDR2 FQGNSA, per germline. This CDR3 region has 15 residues. The germline V and J ends were trimmed by 5 bases and 7 bases, with 15 bases remaining between them. As DNA, the CDR3 is TGTGCCAGCAGCCCCCCCTGGGGGGACAATTCACCCCTCCACTTT. Amino acid sequence: CASSPPWGDNSPLHF.

This clonotype was observed many times. The rearrangement uses TRBV20-1 and TRBJ2-7, with 12 bases identical to TRBD2. Germline values: CDR1 DFQATT, CDR2 SNEGSKA (reference sequence). V gave up 4 bases and J gave up 3 bases; unmatched junction bases: 13. The CDR3 has 17 residues. The CDR3 coding sequence is TGCAGTGCTATCCCATTCGCGACGGGACTAGCGGGCTACGAGCAGTACTTC. Amino acid sequence: CSAIPFATGLAGYEQYF.

The chain has TRBV15 and TRBJ1-6, with D possibly TRBD1 on 5 matching bases. This CDR3 is built from 15 residues. Germline V gene lookup returns CDR1 LNHNV and CDR2 YYDKDF (reference sequence). Trimming shortened V by 4 bases and J by 4 bases, and 11 bases separated the two germline ends. This CDR3 is CATSINPGYNSPLHF. The DNA of the CDR3 is TGTGCCACCAGCATCAACCCAGGGTATAATTCACCCCTCCACTTT. The full variable domain, in which reference TRBV15 and TRBJ1-6 provide the parts outside the CDR3, is DAMVIQNPRYQVTQFGKPVTLSCSQTLNHNVMYWYQQKSSQAPKLLFHYYDKDFNNEADTPDNFQSRRPNTSFCFLDIRSPGLGDTAMYLCATSINPGYNSPLHFGNGTRLTVT.

This clonotype was recorded many times. The rearrangement uses TRBV29-1 and TRBJ1-1; possible D gene TRBD1, 5 bases. Germline lookup yields CDR1 SQVTM and CDR2 ANQGSEA. This CDR3 has 13 amino acids. The CDR3 sequence is CASAVQGNTEAFF. The CDR3 nucleotides read TGCGCGAGCGCGGTCCAGGGGAACACTGAAGCTTTCTTT.

A note on this clonotype: A junction boundary mismatches the germline segment, possibly from a read error. This rearrangement joins TRBV5-5 to TRBJ2-3; 9 bases are a match to TRBD1. The CDR3 consists of 15 residues. Germline V gives CDR1 SGHKS, CDR2 YYEKEE (reference sequence). The CDR3 DNA reads TGTGCCAGCACCTTGGGGACAGGGTCCACAGATACGCAGTATTTT. This codes for CASTLGTGSTDTQYF.

The table lists this clonotype with a few counts. The rearrangement joins TRBV4-3 to TRBJ1-1; maybe TRBD1 (6 bases). With 3 bases removed from V and 2 bases from J, the gap between germline ends came to 16 bases. The CDR3 runs to 16 residues. CDR1 LGHNA and CDR2 YSLEER come from the germline V gene. The CDR3 DNA reads as TGCGCCAGCAGCCATTTAACAGGGAAGGGAAACACTGAAGCTTTCTTT. It yields the protein CASSHLTGKGNTEAFF.

This clonotype has at least ten counts. J is TRBJ2-5 and V is TRBV12-3 or TRBV12-4; 7 bases are a match to TRBD1. Trimming removed 4 bases from V and 2 bases from J; junction bases left unmatched: 4. The CDR3 spans 14 residues. The CDR3 here is CASSYRQGQETQYF. The CDR3 DNA reads as TGTGCCAGCAGTTACCGACAGGGTCAAGAGACCCAGTACTTC.

This clonotype was seen more than once but under ten times. The chain uses TRBV27 and TRBJ1-6; 7 bases map to TRBD1. The germline gives CDR1 MNHEY, CDR2 SMNVEV (reference sequence). The J segment lost 7 bases and the V segment lost 3 bases, leaving 3 bases of the junction unmatched. The CDR3 covers 14 residues. The CDR3 is CASSFEDRNSPLHF. The CDR3 DNA reads as TGTGCCAGCAGTTTTGAGGACAGGAATTCACCCCTCCACTTT.

This clonotype was seen many times. This chain joins TRBV4-1 and TRBJ2-3, with D perhaps matching TRBD1 (5 bases). This CDR3 contains 16 residues. Germline CDR1 MGHRA, CDR2 YSYEKL. V was shortened by 1 base and J by 0 bases, with 11 bases between the two germline ends. In DNA, the CDR3 is TGCGCCAGCAGCCAAGGCTGGGGCACCAGCACAGATACGCAGTATTTT. It encodes CASSQGWGTSTDTQYF.

Concerning this clonotype itself: This may be a read error, as it is one base from a much larger clone. The rearrangement joins TRBV7-2 to TRBJ1-5, with D unresolved. The CDR3 has 12 amino acids. V shed 4 bases and J shed 8 bases, with 9 bases lying between them. Per the germline V gene, CDR1 is SGHTA and CDR2 is FQGNSA. Written as DNA, the CDR3 is TGTGCCAGCAGCTCCCCTGGGAAGCCCCAGCATTTT. Protein: CASSSPGKPQHF.